This T cell receptor (beta chain) was observed in a study of spatial heterogeneity in lung cancer. Study in general: The donor group consisted of around 77 patients who had untreated, early-stage non-small cell lung cancer.

Findings of the study overall: Ubiquitous expanded tumor TCRs surfaced in blood more at resection than they did at follow-up.

In this sample, this clonotype is medium-sized (0.01 to 0.1%). Its matching antigen is unknown. This beta chain represents an off-target read in a library built for alpha chains; its size is of limited meaning. CDR3 length: 14 amino acids. Germline values: CDR1 GTSNPN, CDR2 SVGIG (reference sequence). The V gene end was trimmed by 5 bases and the J gene end by 10 bases; junction bases not matched to a gene: 11. The sample's time point: blood taken at disease recurrence. Unsorted whole RNA from tumor, nontumor lung or frozen PBMC underwent sequencing. Every TCR cDNA molecule bore its own unique molecular identifier. TCRdb processed the 5' RACE reads anew with MiXCR; each CDR3 protein has one entry. The sample records 7,500 to 10,000 distinct CDR3 sequences, under 4% being singletons.

The sequenced sample was PBMCs, obtained at recurrence. This TCR derives from a female donor with early-stage non-small cell lung cancer. This chain links TRBV30 with TRBJ2-1, with 10 bases aligning to TRBD2. The CDR3 coding sequence is TGTGCCTGGGTCGGGCTAGCGGGAGTCGGGGAGCAGTTCTTC. Its translation is CAWVGLAGVGEQFF.